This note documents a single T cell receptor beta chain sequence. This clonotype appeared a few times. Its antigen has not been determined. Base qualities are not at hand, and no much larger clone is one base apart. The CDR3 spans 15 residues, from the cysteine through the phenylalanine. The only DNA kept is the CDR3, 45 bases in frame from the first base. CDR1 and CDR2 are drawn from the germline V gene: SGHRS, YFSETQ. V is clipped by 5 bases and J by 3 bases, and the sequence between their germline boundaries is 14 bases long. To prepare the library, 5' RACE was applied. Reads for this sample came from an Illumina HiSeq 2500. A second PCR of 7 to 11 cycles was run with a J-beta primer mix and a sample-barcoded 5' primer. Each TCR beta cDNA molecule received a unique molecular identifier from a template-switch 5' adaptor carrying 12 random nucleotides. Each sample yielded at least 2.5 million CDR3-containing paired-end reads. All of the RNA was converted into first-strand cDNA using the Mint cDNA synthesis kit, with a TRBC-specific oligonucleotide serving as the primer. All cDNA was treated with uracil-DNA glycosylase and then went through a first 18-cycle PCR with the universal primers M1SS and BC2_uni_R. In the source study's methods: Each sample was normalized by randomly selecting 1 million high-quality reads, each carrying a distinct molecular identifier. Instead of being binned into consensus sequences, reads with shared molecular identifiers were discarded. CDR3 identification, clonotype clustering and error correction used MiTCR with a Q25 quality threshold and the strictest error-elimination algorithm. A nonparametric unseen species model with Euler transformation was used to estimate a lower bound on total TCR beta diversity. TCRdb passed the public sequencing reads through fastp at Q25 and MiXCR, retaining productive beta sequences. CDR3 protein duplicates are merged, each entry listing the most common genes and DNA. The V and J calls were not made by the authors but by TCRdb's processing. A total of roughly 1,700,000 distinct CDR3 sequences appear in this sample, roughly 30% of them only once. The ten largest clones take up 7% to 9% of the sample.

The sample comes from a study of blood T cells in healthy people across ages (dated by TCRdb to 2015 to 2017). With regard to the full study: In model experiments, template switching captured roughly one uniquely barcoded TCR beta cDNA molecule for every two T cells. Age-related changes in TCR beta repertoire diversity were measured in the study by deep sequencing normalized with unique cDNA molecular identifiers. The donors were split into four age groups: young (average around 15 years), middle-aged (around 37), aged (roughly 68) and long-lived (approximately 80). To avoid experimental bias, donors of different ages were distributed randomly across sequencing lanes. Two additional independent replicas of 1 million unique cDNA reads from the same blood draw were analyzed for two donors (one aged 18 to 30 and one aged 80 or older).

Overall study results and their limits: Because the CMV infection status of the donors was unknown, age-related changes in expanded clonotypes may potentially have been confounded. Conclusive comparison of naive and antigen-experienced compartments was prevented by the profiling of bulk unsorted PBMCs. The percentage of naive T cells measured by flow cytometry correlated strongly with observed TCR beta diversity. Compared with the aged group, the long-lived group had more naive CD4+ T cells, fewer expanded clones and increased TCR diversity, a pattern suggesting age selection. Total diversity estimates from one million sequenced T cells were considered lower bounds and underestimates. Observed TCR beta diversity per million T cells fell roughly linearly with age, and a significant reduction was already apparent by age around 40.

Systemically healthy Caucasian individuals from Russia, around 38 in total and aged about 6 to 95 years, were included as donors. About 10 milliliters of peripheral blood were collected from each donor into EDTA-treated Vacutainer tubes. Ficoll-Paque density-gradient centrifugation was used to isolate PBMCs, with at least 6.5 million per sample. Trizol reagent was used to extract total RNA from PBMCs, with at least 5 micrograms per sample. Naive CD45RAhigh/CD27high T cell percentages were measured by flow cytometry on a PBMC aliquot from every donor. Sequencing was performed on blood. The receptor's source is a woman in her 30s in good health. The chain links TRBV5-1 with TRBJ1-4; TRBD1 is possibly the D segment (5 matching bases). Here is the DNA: TGCGCCAGCAGGGGGGGACCGGCCTCTAATGAAAAACTGTTTTTT. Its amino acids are CASRGGPASNEKLFF.